Included here is one TCR beta chain sequence, with context. Its target antigen remains unknown. No much larger clone is present one base from it, and per-base qualities are unavailable. In this study, sorted CD4+ and CD8+ T cells from the blood of healthy subjects and of severe aplastic anemia patients had their TCR repertoires deep-sequenced. Ficoll-Paque density gradient centrifugation was used to isolate peripheral blood mononuclear cells. Before DNA was extracted, CD4+ and CD8+ T cells were sorted using either FACS or magnetic beads. This specimen comes from a study of CD8+CD57+ T cells in acquired aplastic anemia (dated by TCRdb to between 2018 and 2020). In the study overall: DNA extracted from sorted CD4+ and CD8+ cells had a mean of around 3.3 ug, with a range of roughly 0.19 to 27.4 ug. Healthy donor samples averaged roughly 9.9 million reads for CD4+ and 11 million to 14 million for CD8+ cells.

Genomic DNA was used as template for profiling of TCR beta VDJ combinations and CDR3 sequences. An Illumina HiSeq 2000 was used for TCR repertoire sequencing. Regarding the original processing steps: Repertoires were assessed using TRBV/TRBJ rearrangement plots, CDR3 size and DJ length profiles, and Simpson's diversity index. The most abundant DNA sequence in the deep sequencing data was taken as the immunodominant clone. CDR3 amino acid sequences were screened for sharing across subjects and compared with published repertoires and the VDJdb database. The public reads were quality trimmed at Q25 with fastp and then assembled into clones with MiXCR by TCRdb, keeping productive beta chains. CDR3 protein sequences are deduplicated, and each keeps its most common genes and DNA. TCRdb, rather than the study authors, made the V and J calls. Recorded for this sample are around 200,000 distinct CDR3 sequences; 61% of them occurred a single time. The ten largest clones represent 25% to 30% of the sample.

The germline V gene yields KGHDR for CDR1 and SFDVKD for CDR2. Here V drops 2 bases and J drops 5 bases, and the junction holds 7 bases not matched to any gene. Its CDR3 holds 17 amino acids, cysteine through phenylalanine. Only the CDR3 portion is preserved as DNA: 51 bases, with reading frame beginning at the first base. The paper's findings and limits, for the study overall: Although roughly 29 CD8+ CDR3 sequences were shared by patients and controls, these sequences appeared highly expressed in patients and within the immunodominant clones of patients. Between patients and healthy controls, no significant difference in CD8+ Simpson's diversity was found (P=0.060).

The sequencing sample was made of sorted CD4+, CD8+, or CD8+CD57+ T cells (not recorded which) from PBMCs. The chain couples TRBV24-1 to TRBJ2-5, and 13 bases in between align with TRBD2. This receptor was taken from a human donor in good health. Read as DNA, the sequence is TGTGCCACCAGTGATTCAGGGACTAGCGGGGTTGGGGAGACCCAGTACTTC. Its product reads: CATSDSGTSGVGETQYF.